Shown below are 25 T cell receptor beta chains from a single sample sequenced in a study of blood T cell repertoires in COVID-19. The protocol was immunoSEQ multiplex PCR, while the TCRdb copy is restricted to in-frame clones and leaves out a portion. This sample has almost 250,000 clones; around 88% occur once, and the top ten carry 5.5% to 6.5%. Input material: peripheral blood. These receptors were taken from an elderly woman with COVID-19, enrolled during active disease.

CDR3 sequence (DNA): TGTGCCAGCAGCCTTGACAATGAGCAGTTCTTC. This sequence encodes CASSLDNEQFF. The chain combines TRBV11-3 with TRBJ2-1, with D uncertain. The V end lost 5 bases, the J end lost 5 bases, and 4 bases lay between the germline ends. The V gene's germline CDR1 is SGHNT and CDR2 YENEEA. This CDR3 comprises 11 residues.

A single count supports this clone. The gene calls are TRBV11-2 and TRBJ2-7; D may be TRBD2 (5 bases). The CDR3 has 15 amino acids. The V gene lost 2 bases and the J gene lost 2 bases, with 13 bases spanning the gap. Per the germline V gene, CDR1 is SGHAT and CDR2 is FQNNGV. The DNA for the CDR3 is TGTGCCAGCAGCTTACGTCGAGGGCCCACCTACGAGCAGTACGTC. This encodes CASSLRRGPTYEQYV.

The gene calls are TRBV3-1 (or the pseudogene TRBV3-2) and TRBJ2-5; 9 bases agree with TRBD2. Germline-derived CDR1 and CDR2 are LGHDT and YNNKEL (reference sequence). This CDR3 spans 16 amino acids. The V and J ends lost 4 bases and 5 bases, in that order; junction bases with no gene match: 11. CDR3 region: CASSPYRPSGEETQYF. CDR3 in DNA: TGTGCCAGCAGCCCCTACCGGCCTAGCGGGGAGGAGACCCAGTACTTC.

The rearrangement joins TRBV18 to TRBJ1-3; D not certain. Germline V gene lookup returns CDR1 KGHSH and CDR2 LQKENI. The V and J ends lost 1 base and 4 bases respectively, with 17 bases between them. The CDR3 has 17 residues. This CDR3 is CASSPQSLKPGGNTIYF. For the CDR3, the DNA is TGTGCCAGCTCACCACAATCGCTCAAACCGGGAGGAAACACCATATATTTT.

V and J are TRBV18 and TRBJ1-1; tentative D call: TRBD1 (5 bases). The CDR3 is made up of 14 amino acids. CDR1 is KGHSH and CDR2 is LQKENI in the germline V gene. Trimming removed 3 bases from V and 0 bases from J, with 8 bases in between. Here the CDR3 reads CASSPKQVNTEAFF. In nucleotides, the CDR3 is TGTGCCAGCTCACCGAAACAGGTGAACACTGAAGCTTTCTTT.

This clone was seen only a few times. This same CDR3 is encoded by further DNA sequences in the sample. The chain joins TRBV2 to TRBJ1-1; unclear D gene. The CDR3 is made up of 16 amino acids. V gave up 5 bases and J gave up 0 bases, with 16 bases separating them. Germline V CDR1 and CDR2: SNHLY, FYNNEI. The CDR3 region is CASSQTSTTLNTEAFF. Written as DNA, the CDR3 is TGTGCCAGCAGTCAAACCTCGACAACCCTGAACACTGAAGCTTTCTTT.

The V gene is TRBV30, the J gene TRBJ2-1, with 12 bases matching TRBD2. The J segment lost 10 bases and the V segment lost 0 bases, leaving 7 bases of the junction unmatched. Germline V CDR1 and CDR2: GTSNPN, SVGIG (reference sequence). This CDR3 is 15 amino acids long. In DNA form, the CDR3 reads TGTGCCTGGAGTGTCTCCCTAGCGGGGGGGTCGGAGCAGTTCTTC. It translates to CAWSVSLAGGSEQFF.

The J gene is TRBJ2-7, the V gene TRBV19; no reliable D call. Per germline, CDR1 LNHDA and CDR2 SQIVND (reference sequence). With 5 bases removed from V and 3 bases from J, the gap between germline ends came to 11 bases. The CDR3 is 13 amino acids. CDR3 sequence: CASSVGRNYEQYF. As DNA, the CDR3 is TGTGCCAGTAGTGTCGGTAGAAACTACGAGCAGTACTTC.

This clone was recorded a few times. In DNA form, the CDR3 reads TGTGCCAGTACGAGGGGACAGGGTTCTTATAGCAATCAGCCCCAGCATTTT. Its translation: CASTRGQGSYSNQPQHF. This chain links TRBV19 with TRBJ1-5; 9 nucleotides match TRBD1. Germline V gene sequence: CDR1 LNHDA, CDR2 SQIVND (reference sequence). This CDR3 region has 17 residues. The V segment lost 7 bases and the J segment 0 bases; nucleotides outside the gene matches: 10.

This clone was observed a few times. The chain couples TRBV5-1 to TRBJ1-2; D is ambiguous. Germline V gives CDR1 SGHRS, CDR2 YFSETQ. The V end was cut by 1 base, the J end by 10 bases, with 17 bases between. The CDR3 contains 14 residues. The CDR3 coding sequence is TGCGCCAGCAGCTTGATGGATGGAGCGGACTACTACACCTTC. Its protein is CASSLMDGADYYTF. Together with reference TRBV5-1 and TRBJ1-2, the CDR3 gives the full variable domain: KAGVTQTPRYLIKTRGQQVTLSCSPISGHRSVSWYQQTPGQGLQFLFEYFSETQRNKGNFPGRFSGRQFSNSRSEMNVSTLELGDSALYLCASSLMDGADYYTFGSGTRLTVV.

This clone was picked up a small number of times. The chain recombines TRBV9 with TRBJ2-1, with 12 bases fitting TRBD2. V lost 0 bases to trimming and J lost 0 bases; unmatched junction nucleotides: 7. Germline values: CDR1 SGDLS, CDR2 YYNGEE. The CDR3 covers 19 residues. CDR3 region: CASSVAQLAGGSSYNEQFF. In DNA, the CDR3 is TGTGCCAGCAGCGTAGCTCAACTAGCGGGGGGCAGCTCCTACAATGAGCAGTTCTTC.

This chain joins TRBV7-2 and TRBJ2-2, with a possible D match to TRBD2 (6 bases). From germline, CDR1 is SGHTA and CDR2 FQGNSA. This CDR3 is 13 amino acids long. Trimming left V 3 bases short and J 7 bases short, with 9 bases between. This chain's CDR3 is CASSFGGVGELFF. The CDR3 region has the DNA TGTGCCAGCAGCTTCGGAGGGGTCGGGGAGCTGTTTTTT.

This clone was observed a single time. V is TRBV12-3 or TRBV12-4 and J is TRBJ1-3; D might be TRBD1 (5 bases). This CDR3 is built from 12 residues. V lost 4 bases, J lost 4 bases, and 5 bases lay in between. This CDR3 is CASSSGGNTIYF. As DNA, the CDR3 is TGTGCCAGCAGTTCAGGGGGAAACACCATATATTTT.

The chain joins TRBV18 to TRBJ1-4, with TRBD1 as a possible D gene (6 bases). CDR1 is KGHSH and CDR2 is LQKENI in the germline V gene. There are 15 residues in the CDR3. V was cut by 3 bases and J by 4 bases, with 12 bases left in between. The CDR3 DNA is TGTGCCAGCTCACCTTCTCGGGACATTAATGAAAAACTGTTTTTT. Translating it yields CASSPSRDINEKLFF.

The chain couples TRBV10-3 to TRBJ2-2; 9 positions agree with TRBD2. Trimming at V came to 2 bases and at J to 6 bases, leaving 4 bases not matched to a gene. This CDR3 comprises 15 residues. The germline CDR1 and CDR2 sequences are ENHRY and SYGVKD. The CDR3 DNA reads as TGTGCCATCAGTGAGGGCCTAGCGGGGCCCGGGGAGCTGTTTTTT. Translating gives CAISEGLAGPGELFF.

The rearrangement joins TRBV5-1 to TRBJ2-5; tentative D call: TRBD2 (5 bases). V was shortened by 0 bases and J by 3 bases, with 9 bases between the two germline ends. CDR3 length equals 14 residues. Per the germline V gene, CDR1 is SGHRS and CDR2 is YFSETQ. The CDR3 coding sequence is TGCGCCAGCAGCTTGGAAGCGGCCGAAGAGACCCAGTACTTC. Protein: CASSLEAAEETQYF.

The DNA of the CDR3 is TGTGCCAGCAGCCAGACAGAGATCCATGGCTACACCTTC. Translating gives CASSQTEIHGYTF. V is TRBV3-1 (or the pseudogene TRBV3-2) and J is TRBJ1-2; weak D call: TRBD1 (5 bases). Trimming cost V 3 bases and J 6 bases, with 11 bases left between them. Germline CDR1 reads LGHDT; CDR2 reads YNNKEL (reference sequence). The CDR3 is 13 amino acids.

This clone was seen ten or more times. The V gene is TRBV6-5, the J gene TRBJ1-2; TRBD1 is a possible D gene (6 bases). The CDR3 has 14 amino acids. CDR1 MNHEY and CDR2 SVGAGI come from the germline V gene. Between the trimmed V and J ends, which lost 7 bases and 5 bases, there was a span of 17 bases. The CDR3 is CASTRQDLGYGYTF. Here the CDR3 DNA reads TGTGCCAGCACCCGACAGGACCTAGGGTATGGCTACACCTTC.

This chain joins TRBV5-1 and TRBJ2-2; 9 bases align to TRBD1. This CDR3 is built from 22 residues. Germline V gives CDR1 SGHRS, CDR2 YFSETQ. The J segment lost 5 bases and the V segment lost 1 base, leaving 24 bases of the junction unmatched. In DNA form, the CDR3 reads TGCGCCAGCAGCTTGATCCCGACACCCCCCTCCCCTGACAGGGGGTTTACCGGGGAGCTGTTTTTT. This codes for CASSLIPTPPSPDRGFTGELFF.

This clone came up once. V and J are TRBV19 and TRBJ2-7; maybe TRBD1 (5 bases). The V end was cut by 1 base, the J end by 0 bases, with 7 bases between. The CDR3 sequence is 14 residues long. Germline V lookup: CDR1 LNHDA, CDR2 SQIVND (reference sequence). For the CDR3, the DNA is TGTGCCAGTAGTATAGCCCAGGGCTCCTACGAGCAGTACTTC. Protein product: CASSIAQGSYEQYF.

A single count supports this clone. This rearrangement joins TRBV28 to TRBJ1-1; a weak D match, TRBD1 (6 bases). V lost 2 bases and J 3 bases, leaving 7 bases between the germline ends. The CDR3 spans 13 residues. Germline V gene sequence: CDR1 MDHEN, CDR2 SYDVKM. For the CDR3, the DNA is TGTGCCAGCAGTTTACAGGGGTACACTGAAGCTTTCTTT. It translates to CASSLQGYTEAFF.

V and J are TRBV27 and TRBJ1-2; a weak D match, TRBD1 (6 bases). The CDR3 contains 15 residues. Germline V gives CDR1 MNHEY, CDR2 SMNVEV (reference sequence). V gave up 3 bases and J gave up 4 bases, with 15 bases separating them. The chain's CDR3 is CASSFYPTGGYGYTF. The CDR3 coding sequence is TGTGCCAGCAGTTTCTACCCGACAGGAGGCTATGGCTACACCTTC.

This sequence joins TRBV15 and TRBJ1-1; D is ambiguous. V lost 5 bases and J 3 bases, leaving 7 bases between the germline ends. The CDR3 covers 12 residues. Germline CDR1 LNHNV, CDR2 YYDKDF (reference sequence). CDR3 in amino acids: CATSLLYTEAFF. Written as DNA, the CDR3 is TGTGCCACCAGCCTACTATACACTGAAGCTTTCTTT.

The gene calls are TRBV19 and TRBJ1-1, with unresolved D. The CDR3 is made up of 17 amino acids. V was shortened by 0 bases and J by 2 bases, with 16 bases between the two germline ends. CDR1 is LNHDA and CDR2 is SQIVND in the germline V gene (reference sequence). The CDR3 here is CASSIDQSPRVNTEAFF. The CDR3 bases are TGTGCCAGTAGTATAGATCAATCACCGAGGGTAAACACTGAAGCTTTCTTT.

This chain joins TRBV5-6 and TRBJ1-3; TRBD1 is a possible D gene (6 bases). Trimming cost V 4 bases and J 3 bases, with 14 bases left between them. Germline V CDR1 and CDR2: SGHDT, YYEEEE. This CDR3 comprises 15 residues. The CDR3 is CASSRHRTVGNTIYF. CDR3 bases: TGTGCCAGCAGCCGGCACCGGACAGTTGGAAACACCATATATTTT.